These 29 T cell receptor beta chains were sequenced from one sample in a study of STAT5B mutations in CD4+ large granular lymphocyte leukemia. The repertoire was sequenced with immunoSEQ multiplex PCR; TCRdb's copy has only in-frame clones and lacks some. The sample lists over 35,000 clones; 81% were seen once. The source material was CD4+ T cells from blood buffy coats. These receptors all come from a human donor in good health.

This clone was counted between two and nine times. V is TRBV27 and J is TRBJ1-5; D remains unclear. CDR3 length: 13 amino acids. Per the germline V gene, CDR1 is MNHEY and CDR2 is SMNVEV (reference sequence). V was cut by 6 bases and J by 3 bases, with 9 bases left in between. The CDR3 spells CASSKSNNQPQHF. The CDR3 DNA sequence: TGTGCCAGCAGCAAATCCAACAATCAGCCCCAGCATTTT.

The chain employs TRBV7-2 and TRBJ2-5, with no clear D. The V end was cut by 1 base, the J end by 4 bases, with 13 bases between. Germline CDR1 SGHTA, CDR2 FQGNSA. The length of the CDR3 is 15 residues. The CDR3 sequence is CASSLGVGQAETQYF. The CDR3 DNA is TGTGCCAGCAGCTTAGGGGTCGGGCAGGCAGAGACCCAGTACTTC. The full variable domain, its missing parts supplied by reference TRBV7-2 and TRBJ2-5, is GAGVSQSPSNKVTEKGKDVELRCDPISGHTALYWYRQSLGQGLEFLIYFQGNSAPDKSGLPSDRFSAERTGGSVSTLTIQRTQQEDSAVYLCASSLGVGQAETQYFGPGTRLLVL.

The J gene is TRBJ2-3, the V gene TRBV11-2; TRBD2 agrees at 11 bases. The CDR3 covers 16 residues. Unmatched junction bases numbered 9, after V lost 5 bases and J lost 5 bases. CDR1 is SGHAT, CDR2 FQNNGV, per germline. In DNA, the CDR3 is TGTGCCAGCAGCCCCCTTAGCGGGAGGGCCGGAGATACGCAGTATTTT. Its protein product is CASSPLSGRAGDTQYF.

V is TRBV29-1 and J is TRBJ1-3; possibly TRBD1 for D (5 bases). V dropped 5 bases and J dropped 2 bases, with 10 bases sitting between them. Germline values: CDR1 SQVTM, CDR2 ANQGSEA. The CDR3 has 13 amino acids. The CDR3 DNA reads TGCAGCGTTCCGGGACCCCCTGGAAACACCATATATTTT. The encoded protein is CSVPGPPGNTIYF.

V usage is TRBV5-8 and J usage is TRBJ1-1; D remains unclear. There are 12 residues in the CDR3. The V and J ends lost 6 bases and 8 bases respectively, with 14 bases between them. From germline, CDR1 is SGHTS and CDR2 YDEGEE. The CDR3 DNA reads TGTGCCAGCAACTACCTCGGGAGGGAAGCTTTCTTT. Protein product: CASNYLGREAFF.

The J gene is TRBJ2-1, the V gene TRBV7-9; possibly TRBD2 for D (6 bases). Germline CDR1 reads SEHNR; CDR2 reads FQNEAQ (reference sequence). The CDR3 is 17 residues long. Deletions cut 0 bases from V and 1 base from J, with 13 bases between. The chain's CDR3 is CASSLAYLARSYNEQFF. DNA for the CDR3: TGTGCCAGCAGCTTAGCTTACCTAGCGCGATCCTACAATGAGCAGTTCTTC.

This clone occurred once. This sequence joins TRBV5-6 and TRBJ1-1, with 9 nucleotides matching TRBD1. The CDR3 runs 16 residues. Unmatched junction bases numbered 9, after V lost 4 bases and J lost 2 bases. The germline CDR1 and CDR2 sequences are SGHDT and YYEEEE. In nucleotides, the CDR3 is TGTGCCAGCAGCGAACCGGGACAGGGAACAAACACTGAAGCTTTCTTT. Translation: CASSEPGQGTNTEAFF.

The V call is TRBV7-2, the J call TRBJ1-5, with TRBD1 matching 9 bases. Germline values: CDR1 SGHTA, CDR2 FQGNSA. Unmatched junction bases numbered 8, after V lost 2 bases and J lost 0 bases. The CDR3 length is 18 residues. Here the CDR3 reads CASSLRGTGPYSNQPQHF. CDR3 nucleotide sequence: TGTGCCAGCAGCTTACGGGGGACAGGGCCTTATAGCAATCAGCCCCAGCATTTT.

The chain employs TRBV29-1 and TRBJ1-5; D is undetermined. The germline gives CDR1 SQVTM, CDR2 ANQGSEA. This CDR3 region has 13 residues. V lost 0 bases and J lost 9, with 12 bases in between. The CDR3 is CSVEEAPKGPQHF. For the CDR3, the DNA is TGCAGCGTTGAAGAGGCCCCTAAAGGGCCCCAGCATTTT. Using reference TRBV29-1 and TRBJ1-5 for the parts outside the CDR3, the full variable domain is SAVISQKPSRDICQRGTSLTIQCQVDSQVTMMFWYRQQPGQSLTLIATANQGSEATYESGFVIDKFPISRPNLTFSTLTVSNMSPEDSSIYLCSVEEAPKGPQHFGDGTRLSIL.

CDR3 nucleotides: TGTGCCTGGAGTGGAAAGACAGTCCTTAACTATGGCTACACCTTC. Protein: CAWSGKTVLNYGYTF. The chain employs TRBV30 and TRBJ1-2, with D possibly matching TRBD1 (5 bases). The CDR3 has 15 residues. The germline V gene encodes CDR1 GTSNPN and CDR2 SVGIG (reference sequence). V was clipped by 1 base and J by 1 base, with 13 bases between them.

This chain uses TRBV7-8 with TRBJ2-7; 7 bases are a match to TRBD2. Germline V lookup: CDR1 SGHVS, CDR2 FQNEAQ. Trimming cost V 4 bases and J 5 bases; bases outside gene matches: 8. The CDR3 consists of 14 residues. The CDR3 sequence is CASSSKRTSDEQYF. The CDR3 DNA reads TGTGCCAGCAGCTCCAAGCGTACTAGCGACGAGCAGTACTTC.

The rearrangement joins TRBV10-3 to TRBJ2-7, with 8 nucleotides matching TRBD1. J gave up 2 bases and V 3 bases, and 6 bases lay outside the gene matches. CDR3 length equals 15 residues. Germline V gives CDR1 ENHRY, CDR2 SYGVKD. Here the CDR3 reads CAISDGDRPPYEQYF. In DNA, the CDR3 is TGTGCCATCAGTGACGGGGACAGGCCGCCCTACGAGCAGTACTTC.

The chain carries TRBV7-3 and TRBJ2-1; 7 bases agree with TRBD2. This CDR3 comprises 15 residues. V lost 5 bases to trimming and J lost 4 bases; unmatched junction nucleotides: 8. The germline CDR1 and CDR2 sequences are SGHTA and FQGTGA. The CDR3 DNA follows: TGTGCCAGCAGCCCCATGGGCGGGAGTTACAATGAGCAGTTCTTC. This gives the protein CASSPMGGSYNEQFF.

The table lists this clone with a count of one. This rearrangement joins TRBV30 to TRBJ1-6; a possible D gene is TRBD1 (5 bases). The CDR3 length is 14 residues. Trimming stripped 1 base from V and 1 base from J, with 5 bases between. Germline CDR1 reads GTSNPN; CDR2 reads SVGIG (reference sequence). Here the CDR3 DNA reads TGTGCCTGGAGTGGGGGGTCCTATAATTCACCCCTCCACTTT. Translation: CAWSGGSYNSPLHF.

The chain has TRBV7-2 and TRBJ2-1; D is undetermined. Trimming removed 3 bases at V and 7 bases at J, with 7 bases between. The CDR3 totals 12 residues. Germline lookup yields CDR1 SGHTA and CDR2 FQGNSA. CDR3 nucleotides: TGTGCCAGCAGCTTTCAGACTAATGAGCAGTTCTTC. Protein product: CASSFQTNEQFF.

The rearrangement links TRBV7-9 to TRBJ1-2, with D unclear. The CDR3 has 14 residues. The germline V gene encodes CDR1 SEHNR and CDR2 FQNEAQ (reference sequence). V shed 0 bases and J shed 1 base, with 6 bases lying between them. DNA for the CDR3: TGTGCCAGCAGCTTAGCTGCTATTAACTATGGCTACACCTTC. Its translation is CASSLAAINYGYTF. Filled out from reference TRBV7-9 and TRBJ1-2, the complete variable domain reads DTGVSQNPRHKITKRGQNVTFRCDPISEHNRLYWYRQTLGQGPEFLTYFQNEAQLEKSRLLSDRFSAERPKGSFSTLEIQRTEQGDSAMYLCASSLAAINYGYTFGSGTRLTVV.

V gene TRBV15 combines with J gene TRBJ1-1, with a weak D call TRBD1 (6 bases). This CDR3 comprises 14 residues. Germline V gene data show CDR1 as LNHNV and CDR2 as YYDKDF (reference sequence). The ends were cut back, 4 bases at V and 2 bases at J, with 11 bases in the middle. CDR3: CATSIWGANTEAFF. In nucleotides, the CDR3 is TGTGCCACCAGCATATGGGGGGCTAACACTGAAGCTTTCTTT.

This clone appeared a few times. This chain uses TRBV6-1 with TRBJ2-3, with TRBD1 matching 11 bases. The CDR3 length is 15 residues. J was trimmed by 4 bases and V by 1 base; bases with no gene match: 1. Germline-derived CDR1 and CDR2 are MNHNS and SASEGT. The CDR3 region has the DNA TGTGCCAGCAGTGAAGGGACAGGGGGCGCAGATACGCAGTATTTT. Its translation is CASSEGTGGADTQYF.

The chain joins TRBV7-9 to TRBJ1-1; D not certain. Trimming cost V 7 bases and J 4 bases, with 10 bases left between them. Germline V gene data show CDR1 as SEHNR and CDR2 as FQNEAQ (reference sequence). The CDR3 runs to 12 residues. This CDR3 is CASTYVGTEAFF. DNA for the CDR3: TGTGCCAGCACCTACGTGGGCACTGAAGCTTTCTTT.

V and J are TRBV9 and TRBJ2-7, with a tentative D call TRBD2 (6 bases). The germline gives CDR1 SGDLS, CDR2 YYNGEE. CDR3 length: 14 residues. The germline V and J ends were trimmed by 7 bases and 5 bases, with 19 bases remaining between them. CDR3 bases: TGTGCCAGCGCTAGGGGACCTTGGGGGGACGAGCAGTACTTC. Translation: CASARGPWGDEQYF.

V is TRBV6-1 and J is TRBJ1-2; the D is unclear. Germline V gene sequence: CDR1 MNHNS, CDR2 SASEGT. The germline V and J ends were trimmed by 2 bases and 3 bases, with 10 bases remaining between them. The CDR3 sequence is 14 residues long. This CDR3 reads CASSEIRLDYGYTF. The DNA for the CDR3 is TGTGCCAGCAGTGAAATAAGGCTAGACTATGGCTACACCTTC.

The V call is TRBV7-9, the J call TRBJ2-1; 11 bases are shared with TRBD2. This CDR3 comprises 19 residues. Germline trimming cut 5 bases from V and 0 bases from J; bases unmatched to any gene: 12. Germline CDR1 and CDR2: SEHNR and FQNEAQ (reference sequence). CDR3 residues: CASSPRTSGPLSSYNEQFF. CDR3 nucleotides: TGTGCCAGCAGCCCTCGGACTAGCGGGCCCCTGAGCTCCTACAATGAGCAGTTCTTC.

The rearrangement joins TRBV5-4 to TRBJ2-1; unclear D gene. This CDR3 comprises 13 residues. Germline CDR1 SGHNT, CDR2 YYREEE (reference sequence). V was shortened by 0 bases and J by 4 bases, with 5 bases between the two germline ends. Written as DNA, the CDR3 is TGTGCCAGCAGCTTGGAAGTTTACAATGAGCAGTTCTTC. As protein: CASSLEVYNEQFF.

The gene calls are TRBV28 and TRBJ2-1; D is unresolved. Germline V gives CDR1 MDHEN, CDR2 SYDVKM. Trimming cost V 3 bases and J 9 bases, with 21 bases left between them. CDR3 length: 16 amino acids. CDR3 residues: CASSFGVFRVQVEQFF. For the CDR3, the DNA is TGTGCCAGCAGTTTTGGGGTATTTAGGGTCCAAGTTGAGCAGTTCTTC.

J is TRBJ1-2 and V is TRBV27; 7 nucleotides match TRBD1. The CDR3 consists of 15 residues. Trimming at V came to 3 bases and at J to 0 bases, leaving 4 bases not matched to a gene. Germline V CDR1 and CDR2: MNHEY, SMNVEV (reference sequence). The CDR3, as DNA: TGTGCCAGCAGTTTCCTGACAGGGTCTAACTATGGCTACACCTTC. This translates into CASSFLTGSNYGYTF.

This clone turned up a few times. The chain joins TRBV30 to TRBJ1-1; unclear D gene. Germline values: CDR1 GTSNPN, CDR2 SVGIG (reference sequence). V shed 1 base and J shed 0 bases, with 3 bases lying between them. The CDR3 loop spans 12 amino acids. CDR3 protein: CAWSGVNTEAFF. In DNA, the CDR3 is TGTGCCTGGAGTGGGGTGAACACTGAAGCTTTCTTT.

This clone was recorded only once. At one of its ends the junction is not consistent with the germline gene, which may arise from a read error. The rearrangement joins TRBV18 to TRBJ2-2; D remains ambiguous. Germline V gene data show CDR1 as KGHSH and CDR2 as LQKENI. This CDR3 has 16 amino acids. CDR3: CASSPRSIFMSGELFF. In DNA form, the CDR3 reads TGTGCCAGCTCCCCACGGTCTATCTTTATGAGCGGGGAGCTGTTTTTT.

The chain recombines TRBV19 with TRBJ1-5, with unresolved D. CDR3 length: 13 residues. V lost 3 bases and J lost 4, with 7 bases in between. The germline CDR1 and CDR2 sequences are LNHDA and SQIVND (reference sequence). The CDR3 reads CASSIEYNQPQHF. As DNA, the CDR3 is TGTGCCAGTAGTATCGAGTATAATCAGCCCCAGCATTTT. Supplemented by reference TRBV19 and TRBJ1-5, the full variable domain reads DGGITQSPKYLFRKEGQNVTLSCEQNLNHDAMYWYRQDPGQGLRLIYYSQIVNDFQKGDIAEGYSVSREKKESFPLTVTSAQKNPTAFYLCASSIEYNQPQHFGDGTRLSIL.

The genes are TRBV5-1 and TRBJ1-3, with no clear D. V lost 4 bases, J lost 4 bases, and 12 bases lay in between. Germline V gene data show CDR1 as SGHRS and CDR2 as YFSETQ. This CDR3 is built from 14 residues. As DNA, the CDR3 is TGCGCCAGCAGCCCAGAGTCGGGAGGAAACACCATATATTTT. Protein: CASSPESGGNTIYF.